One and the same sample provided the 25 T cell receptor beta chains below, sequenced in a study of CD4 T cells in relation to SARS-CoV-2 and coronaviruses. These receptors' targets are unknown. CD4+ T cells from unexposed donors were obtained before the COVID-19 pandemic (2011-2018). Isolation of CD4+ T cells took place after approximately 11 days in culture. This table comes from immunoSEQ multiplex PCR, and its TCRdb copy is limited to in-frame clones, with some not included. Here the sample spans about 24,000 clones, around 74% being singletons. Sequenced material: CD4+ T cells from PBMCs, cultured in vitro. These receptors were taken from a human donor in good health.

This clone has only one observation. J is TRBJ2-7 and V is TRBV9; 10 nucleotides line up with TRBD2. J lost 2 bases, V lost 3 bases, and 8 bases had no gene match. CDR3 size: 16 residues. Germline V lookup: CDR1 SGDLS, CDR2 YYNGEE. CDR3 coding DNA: TGTGCCAGCAGCGCAGAATTGACTAGCGGGCCCTACGAGCAGTACTTC. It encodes CASSAELTSGPYEQYF. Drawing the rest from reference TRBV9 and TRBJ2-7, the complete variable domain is DSGVTQTPKHLITATGQRVTLRCSPRSGDLSVYWYQQSLDQGLQFLIQYYNGEERAKGNILERFSAQQFPDLHSELNLSSLELGDSALYFCASSAELTSGPYEQYFGPGTRLTVT.

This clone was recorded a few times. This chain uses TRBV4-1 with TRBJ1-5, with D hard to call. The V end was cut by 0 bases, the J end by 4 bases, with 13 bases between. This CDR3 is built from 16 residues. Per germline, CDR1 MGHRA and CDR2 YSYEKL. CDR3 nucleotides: TGCGCCAGCAGCCAAGATCTCGGGCGGCTGAATCAGCCCCAGCATTTT. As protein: CASSQDLGRLNQPQHF.

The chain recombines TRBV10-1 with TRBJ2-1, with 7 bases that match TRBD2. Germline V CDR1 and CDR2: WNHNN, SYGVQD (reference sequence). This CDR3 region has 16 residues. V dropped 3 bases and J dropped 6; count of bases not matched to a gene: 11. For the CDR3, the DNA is TGCGCCAGCAGTGATCCCGCGGGAGAATGGGGCAATGAGCAGTTCTTC. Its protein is CASSDPAGEWGNEQFF.

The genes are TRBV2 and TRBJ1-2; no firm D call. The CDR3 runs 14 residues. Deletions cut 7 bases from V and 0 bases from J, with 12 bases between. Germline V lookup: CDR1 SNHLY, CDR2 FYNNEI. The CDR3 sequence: CASIGGITNYGYTF. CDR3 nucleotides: TGTGCCAGCATCGGAGGGATTACTAACTATGGCTACACCTTC.

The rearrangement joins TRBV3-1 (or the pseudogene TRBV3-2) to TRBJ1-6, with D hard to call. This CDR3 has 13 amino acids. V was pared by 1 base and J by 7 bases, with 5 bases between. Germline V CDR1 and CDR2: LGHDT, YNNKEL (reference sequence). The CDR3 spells CASSQGRNSPLHF. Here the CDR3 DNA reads TGTGCCAGCAGCCAAGGGCGGAATTCACCCCTCCACTTT.

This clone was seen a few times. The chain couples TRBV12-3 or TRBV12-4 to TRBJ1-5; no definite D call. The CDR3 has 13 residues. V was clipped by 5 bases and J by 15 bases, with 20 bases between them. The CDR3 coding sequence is TGTGCCAGCAGTCCCCTGATGGTGGGGTATCCGCATTTT. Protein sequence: CASSPLMVGYPHF.

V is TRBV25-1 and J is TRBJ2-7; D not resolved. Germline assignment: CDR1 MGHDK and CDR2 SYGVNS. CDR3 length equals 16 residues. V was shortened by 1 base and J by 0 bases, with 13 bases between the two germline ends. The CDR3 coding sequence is TGTGCCAGCAGTGAATCGGTAGCCAAGGGCTCCTACGAGCAGTACTTC. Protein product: CASSESVAKGSYEQYF.

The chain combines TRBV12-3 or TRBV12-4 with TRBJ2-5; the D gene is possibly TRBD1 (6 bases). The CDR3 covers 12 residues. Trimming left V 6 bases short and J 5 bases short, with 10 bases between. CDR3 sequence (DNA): TGTGCCAGCAGGGGACACCTTGAGACCCAGTACTTC. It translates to CASRGHLETQYF.

The chain's CDR3 is CASSTQETQYF. CDR3 nucleotide sequence: TGCGCCAGCAGCACTCAAGAGACCCAGTACTTC. The genes are TRBV5-1 and TRBJ2-5; D not certain. This CDR3 has 11 residues. Trimming cost V 4 bases and J 2 bases, with 3 bases left between them. From germline, CDR1 is SGHRS and CDR2 YFSETQ.

Written as DNA, the CDR3 is TGTGCCAGCGGTCGAGGGAGCACAGATACGCAGTATTTT. It encodes CASGRGSTDTQYF. The rearrangement uses TRBV12-3 or TRBV12-4 and TRBJ2-3; the D gene is possibly TRBD2 (5 bases). The CDR3 is 13 amino acids. The germline V and J ends were trimmed by 8 bases and 0 bases, with 9 bases remaining between them.

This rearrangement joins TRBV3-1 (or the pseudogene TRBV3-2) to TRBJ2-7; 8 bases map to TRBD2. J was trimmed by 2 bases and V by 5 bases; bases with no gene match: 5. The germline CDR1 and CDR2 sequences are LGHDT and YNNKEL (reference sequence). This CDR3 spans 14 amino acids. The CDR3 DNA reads TGTGCCAGCAGCGTCTCTAGCGGGCCCTACGAGCAGTACTTC. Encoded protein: CASSVSSGPYEQYF.

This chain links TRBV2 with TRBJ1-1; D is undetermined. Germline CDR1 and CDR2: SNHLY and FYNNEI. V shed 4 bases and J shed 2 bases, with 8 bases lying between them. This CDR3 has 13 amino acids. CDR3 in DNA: TGTGCCAGCAGTGTGCTTGAAAACACTGAAGCTTTCTTT. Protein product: CASSVLENTEAFF.

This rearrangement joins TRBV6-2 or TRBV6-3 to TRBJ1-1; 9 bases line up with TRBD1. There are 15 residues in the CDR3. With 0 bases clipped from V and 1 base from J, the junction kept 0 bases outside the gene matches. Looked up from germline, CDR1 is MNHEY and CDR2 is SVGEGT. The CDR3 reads CASSYSGQGNTEAFF. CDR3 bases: TGTGCCAGCAGTTACTCGGGACAGGGGAACACTGAAGCTTTCTTT.

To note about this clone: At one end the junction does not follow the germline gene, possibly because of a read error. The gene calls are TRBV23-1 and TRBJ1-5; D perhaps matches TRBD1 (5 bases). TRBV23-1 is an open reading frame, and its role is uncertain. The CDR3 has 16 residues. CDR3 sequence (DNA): TGCGCCAGCAGTCAATCGGGGCAGAGCGTGAATCGGCCCCAGCATTTT. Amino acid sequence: CASSQSGQSVNRPQHF.

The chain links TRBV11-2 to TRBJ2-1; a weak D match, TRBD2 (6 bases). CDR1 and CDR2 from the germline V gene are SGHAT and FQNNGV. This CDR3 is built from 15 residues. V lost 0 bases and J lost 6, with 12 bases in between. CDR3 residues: CASSLEGLLANEQFF. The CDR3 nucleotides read TGTGCCAGCAGCTTAGAGGGGTTACTAGCCAATGAGCAGTTCTTC.

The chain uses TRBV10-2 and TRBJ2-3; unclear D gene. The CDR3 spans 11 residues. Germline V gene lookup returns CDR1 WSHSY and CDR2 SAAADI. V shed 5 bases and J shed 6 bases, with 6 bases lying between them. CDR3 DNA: TGCGCCAGCAGTTTGGGGGATACGCAGTATTTT. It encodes CASSLGDTQYF.

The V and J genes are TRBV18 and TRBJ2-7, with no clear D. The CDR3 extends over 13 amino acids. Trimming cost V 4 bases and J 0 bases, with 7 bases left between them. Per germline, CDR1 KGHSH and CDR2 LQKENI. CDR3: CASSLQSSYEQYF. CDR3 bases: TGTGCCAGCTCACTCCAGAGCTCCTACGAGCAGTACTTC.

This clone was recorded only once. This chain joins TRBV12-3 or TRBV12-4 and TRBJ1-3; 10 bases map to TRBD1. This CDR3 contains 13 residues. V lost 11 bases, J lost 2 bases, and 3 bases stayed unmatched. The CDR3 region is CALGTGAGNTIYF. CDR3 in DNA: TGTGCCTTGGGGACAGGGGCTGGAAACACCATATATTTT.

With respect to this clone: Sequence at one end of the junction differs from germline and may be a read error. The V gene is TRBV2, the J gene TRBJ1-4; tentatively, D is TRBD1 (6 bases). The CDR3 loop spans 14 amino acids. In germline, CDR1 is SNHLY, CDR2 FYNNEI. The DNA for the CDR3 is TGTGCCAGCAGGGCGGGGGCGGCTAAGGAAAAACTGTTTTTT. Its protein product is CASRAGAAKEKLFF.

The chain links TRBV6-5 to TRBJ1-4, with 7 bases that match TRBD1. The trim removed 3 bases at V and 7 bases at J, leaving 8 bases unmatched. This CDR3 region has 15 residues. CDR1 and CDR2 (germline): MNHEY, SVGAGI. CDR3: CASSYTDRVGEKLFF. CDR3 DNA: TGTGCCAGCAGTTATACCGACAGGGTGGGTGAAAAACTGTTTTTT.

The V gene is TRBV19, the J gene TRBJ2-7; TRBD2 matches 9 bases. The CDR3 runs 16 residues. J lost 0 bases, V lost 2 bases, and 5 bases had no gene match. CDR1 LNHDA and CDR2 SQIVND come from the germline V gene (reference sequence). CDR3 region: CASSIMTSGDSYEQYF. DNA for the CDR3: TGTGCCAGTAGTATAATGACTAGCGGTGACTCCTACGAGCAGTACTTC.

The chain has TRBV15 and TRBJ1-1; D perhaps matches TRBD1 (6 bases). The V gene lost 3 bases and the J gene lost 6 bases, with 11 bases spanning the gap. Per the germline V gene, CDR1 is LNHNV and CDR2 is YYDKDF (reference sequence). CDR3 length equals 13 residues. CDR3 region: CATSSTGWAEAFF. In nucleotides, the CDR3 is TGTGCCACCAGCAGCACAGGGTGGGCTGAAGCTTTCTTT.

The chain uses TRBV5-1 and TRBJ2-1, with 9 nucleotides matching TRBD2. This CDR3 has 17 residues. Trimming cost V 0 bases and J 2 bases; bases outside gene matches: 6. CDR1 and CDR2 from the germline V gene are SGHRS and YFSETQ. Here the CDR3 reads CASSLARAGGPYNEQFF. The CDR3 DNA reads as TGCGCCAGCAGCTTGGCTCGGGCGGGAGGGCCCTACAATGAGCAGTTCTTC.

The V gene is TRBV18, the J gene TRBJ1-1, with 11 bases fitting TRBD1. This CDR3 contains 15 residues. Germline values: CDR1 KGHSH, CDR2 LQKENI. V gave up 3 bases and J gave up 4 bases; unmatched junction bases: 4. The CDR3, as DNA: TGTGCCAGCTCACCCGGGACAGGGGGGCGCACTGAAGCTTTCTTT. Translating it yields CASSPGTGGRTEAFF.

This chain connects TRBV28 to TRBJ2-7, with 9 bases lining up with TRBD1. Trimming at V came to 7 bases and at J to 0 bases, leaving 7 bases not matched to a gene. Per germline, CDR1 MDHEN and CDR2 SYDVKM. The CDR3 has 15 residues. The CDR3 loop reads CASTGQGTPSYEQYF. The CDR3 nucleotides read TGTGCCAGCACCGGACAGGGGACCCCCTCCTACGAGCAGTACTTC.